Listed below are T cell receptor beta chains from one sample, sequenced in a study of CD8+CD57+ T cells in acquired aplastic anemia. TCRdb re-derived calls from the reads in MiXCR, one entry per CDR3 protein. In the table there are some 150,000 distinct CDR3 sequences, about 48% of which are singletons. The material sequenced was sorted CD4+, CD8+, or CD8+CD57+ T cells (not recorded which) from PBMCs. The receptors were gathered from a human donor with aplastic anemia. Each CDR3 is given with its conserved first and last residue. Fields, in order: J gene, V gene, CDR3 protein.

j_gene: TRBJ2-2; v_gene: TRBV10-3; CDR3aa: CATGGAGELFF
j_gene: TRBJ2-7; v_gene: TRBV9; CDR3aa: CASSAGQGASYEQYF
j_gene: TRBJ1-1; v_gene: TRBV2; CDR3aa: CASRGGGRNTEAFF
j_gene: TRBJ2-3; v_gene: TRBV19; CDR3aa: CASSPLGRKVDTQYF
j_gene: TRBJ1-5; v_gene: TRBV9; CDR3aa: CASNSDNQPQHF
j_gene: TRBJ2-3; v_gene: TRBV29-1; CDR3aa: CSGMDRGGSDTQYF
j_gene: TRBJ2-7; v_gene: TRBV7-9; CDR3aa: CASSSTGGYEQYF
j_gene: TRBJ1-5; v_gene: TRBV10-3; CDR3aa: CAISSGQPQHF
j_gene: TRBJ2-7; v_gene: TRBV29-1; CDR3aa: CSVAQGQREQYF
j_gene: TRBJ2-3; v_gene: TRBV7-2; CDR3aa: CASSLRVAPDTQYF
j_gene: TRBJ2-7; v_gene: TRBV11-2; CDR3aa: CASSLGLAGGSRHIYEQYF
j_gene: TRBJ1-1; v_gene: TRBV19; CDR3aa: CASSIGTGGAFF
j_gene: TRBJ1-1; v_gene: TRBV6-7; CDR3aa: CASSDTGTATEAFF